This T cell receptor beta chain emerged from a study of blood T cell repertoires in COVID-19. About the research overall: Sites in the United States, Italy and Spain provided acute and convalescent COVID-19 samples. T cells, B-cell-depleted T cells, or PBMCs provided the cDNA or gDNA that served as material.

The germline CDR1 and CDR2 sequences are SGHTA and FQGNSA. This CDR3 contains 16 residues. The V end lost 5 bases, the J end lost 0 bases, and 17 bases lay between the germline ends. Produced via immunoSEQ multiplex PCR; TCRdb's table is partial and in-frame only. The repertoire has some 11,000 clones, roughly 88% of them found once; the top ten carry 3.5% to 6%. This clone was detected only a few times. The sequence was collected from a human donor in a cohort sampled during active COVID-19. This chain uses TRBV7-2 with TRBJ2-7; tentatively, D is TRBD1 (6 bases). Sequences were obtained from peripheral blood. In nucleotides, the CDR3 is TGTGCCAGCAGCCCGAGGACAGTTTCTTTCTCCTACGAGCAGTACTTC. Translated, it gives CASSPRTVSFSYEQYF.